These 2 T cell receptor beta chains were all obtained from the same sample, sequenced in a study of T cells in tuberculosis. Assay used: immunoSEQ multiplex PCR; TCRdb lists only in-frame clones, some missing. The table lists fewer than 40,000 clones, about 82% of them singletons. Time point here: new active TB diagnosis, blood taken before or within 7 days of starting treatment. The source material was PBMCs, sampled at tuberculosis diagnosis. Receptors were obtained from an adult with tuberculosis.

J is TRBJ2-1 and V is TRBV5-1, with 7 bases that match TRBD1. Germline loops: CDR1 SGHRS, CDR2 YFSETQ. This CDR3 is 17 amino acids long. V lost 2 bases to trimming and J lost 6 bases; unmatched junction nucleotides: 14. CDR3 in amino acids: CASSLSPNRGKGNEQFF. Written as DNA, the CDR3 is TGCGCCAGCAGCTTAAGTCCGAACAGGGGTAAGGGCAATGAGCAGTTCTTC.

This clone was detected a few times. This chain uses TRBV15 with TRBJ2-7, with 10 bases identical to TRBD2. The CDR3 contains 15 residues. Per the germline V gene, CDR1 is LNHNV and CDR2 is YYDKDF (reference sequence). J was trimmed by 1 base and V by 1 base; bases with no gene match: 1. CDR3 DNA sequence: TGTGCCACCAGCAGAGGGACTAGCGGATCCTACGAGCAGTACTTC. This gives the protein CATSRGTSGSYEQYF.